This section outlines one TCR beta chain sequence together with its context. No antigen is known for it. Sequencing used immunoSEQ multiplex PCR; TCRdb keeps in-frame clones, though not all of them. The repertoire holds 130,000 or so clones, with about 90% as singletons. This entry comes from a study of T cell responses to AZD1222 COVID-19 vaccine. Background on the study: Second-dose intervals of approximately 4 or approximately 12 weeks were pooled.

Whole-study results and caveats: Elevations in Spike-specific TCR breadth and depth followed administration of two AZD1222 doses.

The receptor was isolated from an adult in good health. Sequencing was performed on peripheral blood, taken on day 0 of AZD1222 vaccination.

CDR3 region: CASGNRGRNYGYTF. The CDR3 nucleotides are TGTGCCAGCGGGAATAGGGGACGGAACTATGGCTACACCTTC. The chain carries TRBV6-5 and TRBJ1-2, with a weak D call TRBD1 (5 bases). Germline V gene data show CDR1 as MNHEY and CDR2 as SVGAGI. The ends were cut back, 8 bases at V and 2 bases at J, with 15 bases in the middle. This CDR3 comprises 14 residues.